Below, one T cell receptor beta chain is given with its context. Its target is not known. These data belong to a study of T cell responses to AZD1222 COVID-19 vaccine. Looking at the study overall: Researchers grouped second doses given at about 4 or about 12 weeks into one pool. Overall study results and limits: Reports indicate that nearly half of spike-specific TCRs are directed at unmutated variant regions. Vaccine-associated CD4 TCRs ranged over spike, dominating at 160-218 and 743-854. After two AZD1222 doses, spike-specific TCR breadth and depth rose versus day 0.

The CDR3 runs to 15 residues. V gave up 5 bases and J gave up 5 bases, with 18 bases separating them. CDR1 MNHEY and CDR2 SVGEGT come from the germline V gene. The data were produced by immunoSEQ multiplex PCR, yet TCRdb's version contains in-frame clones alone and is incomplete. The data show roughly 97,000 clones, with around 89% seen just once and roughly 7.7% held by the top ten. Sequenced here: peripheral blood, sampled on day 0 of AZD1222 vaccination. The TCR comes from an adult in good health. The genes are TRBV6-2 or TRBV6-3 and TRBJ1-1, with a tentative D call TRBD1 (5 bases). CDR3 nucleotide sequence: TGTGCCAGCAGTCCCGTTGGCAGGGCGGATACTGAAGCTTTCTTT. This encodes CASSPVGRADTEAFF.